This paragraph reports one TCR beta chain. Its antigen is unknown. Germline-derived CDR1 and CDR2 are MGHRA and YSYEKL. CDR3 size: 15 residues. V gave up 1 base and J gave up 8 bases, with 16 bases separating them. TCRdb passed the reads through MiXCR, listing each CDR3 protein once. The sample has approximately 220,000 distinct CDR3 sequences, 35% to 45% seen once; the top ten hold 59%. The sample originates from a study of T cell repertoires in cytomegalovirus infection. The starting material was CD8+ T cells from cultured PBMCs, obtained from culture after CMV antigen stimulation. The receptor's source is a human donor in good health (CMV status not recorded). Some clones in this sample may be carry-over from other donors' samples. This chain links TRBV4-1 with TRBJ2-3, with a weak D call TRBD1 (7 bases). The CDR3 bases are TGCGCCAGCAGCCAAGGGGGAGGTCAGGGGGGTACGCAGTATTTT. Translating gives CASSQGGGQGGTQYF.